The T cell receptor beta chain under discussion was sequenced for a study of human T cells and chemical hapten exposure. About the study: The study traced per-sample TCR yield variation mainly to small differences in pooled library volumes.

TCRdb analysed the 5' RACE reads with MiXCR anew, one entry per CDR3 protein. The data contain under 85,000 distinct CDR3 sequences, 6% to 8.5% of them seen just once; the ten biggest clones take up 2% to 2.5%. The authors' total RNA extraction used unfractionated whole blood. This clonotype was detected ten times or more. Its specificity is unknown. Study-level findings and limits: The study found that DPC sensitization did not change TCRs above 1 in 1000 frequency.

The CDR3 has 14 residues. V gave up 4 bases and J gave up 2 bases, with 12 bases separating them. Germline V lookup: CDR1 LGHDT, CDR2 YNNKEL (reference sequence). The rearrangement joins TRBV3-1 to TRBJ2-7; perhaps TRBD1 as D (5 bases). The receptor comes from a male donor in good health. CDR3 amino acids: CASSPRQKTYEQYF. Here the CDR3 DNA reads TGTGCCAGCAGCCCCCGACAGAAGACCTACGAGCAGTACTTC.